These T cell receptor beta chains were read from a single sample in a study of blood T cell repertoires in COVID-19. Sequencing used immunoSEQ multiplex PCR; TCRdb keeps in-frame clones, though not all of them. The sample lists fewer than 200,000 clones, about 80% occurring once. The source material was peripheral blood. These receptors came from a man aged 65 to 85 with active or convalescent COVID-19. Both conserved end residues are part of each CDR3. D genes are given only for firm matches. A row's size may be missing; if present it is once, few, many or a size class.

CDR3,DNA,D,size,J,V
CASSRGQSSSYNSPLHF,TGTGCCAGCAGTCGGGGACAGTCGAGCTCCTATAATTCACCCCTCCACTTT,TRBD1,-,TRBJ1-6,TRBV7-2
CASSSLGGRAYEQYF,TGTGCCAGCAGCTCACTGGGCGGGAGGGCTTACGAGCAGTACTTC,TRBD2,-,TRBJ2-7,TRBV7-3
CASKSGGSFGSVTDTQYF,TGCGCCAGCAAGAGTGGGGGGAGCTTCGGGTCGGTAACAGATACGCAGTATTTT,-,-,TRBJ2-3,TRBV5-1
CATSALGTSGTNEQFF,TGTGCCACCAGTGCCCTCGGGACTAGCGGGACTAATGAGCAGTTCTTC,TRBD2,-,TRBJ2-1,TRBV24-1
CASSLGYSGSEQFF,TGCGCCAGCAGCCTGGGATACTCCGGGAGTGAGCAGTTCTTC,-,-,TRBJ2-1,TRBV5-1
CASGDRDEKLFF,TGTGCCAGTGGGGACAGGGATGAAAAACTGTTTTTT,TRBD1,-,TRBJ1-4,TRBV19
CASRLAGLTTTQYF,TGTGCCAGTAGGCTAGCGGGCCTTACAACTACGCAGTATTTT,TRBD2,-,TRBJ2-3,TRBV19
CASSLYSGYGYTF,TGTGCCAGCAGCTTGTATTCGGGGTATGGCTACACCTTC,-,few,TRBJ1-2,TRBV5-5
CASSFSPARGRETQYF,TGTGCCAGCAGCTTTAGCCCCGCCAGGGGCCGAGAGACCCAGTACTTC,-,-,TRBJ2-5,TRBV11-2
CASSYQLQDRYEQYF,TGTGCCAGCAGTTACCAGTTACAGGACCGCTACGAGCAGTACTTC,-,-,TRBJ2-7,TRBV6-2/TRBV6-3
CAWSADLYLRPTEYQPQHF,TGTGCCTGGAGCGCAGACCTATACCTGCGGCCGACAGAATATCAGCCCCAGCATTTT,-,-,TRBJ1-5,TRBV30
CASSDPSGGDADTQYF,TGCGCCAGCAGCGACCCTAGCGGGGGGGACGCAGATACGCAGTATTTT,TRBD2,-,TRBJ2-3,TRBV5-1
CASSLGATNEKLFF,TGTGCCAGCAGCTTAGGAGCAACTAATGAAAAACTGTTTTTT,-,-,TRBJ1-4,TRBV7-2
CASSPQGTYGYTF,TGTGCCAGTAGTCCGCAGGGGACCTATGGCTACACCTTC,-,-,TRBJ1-2,TRBV19
CASSLGLAGEADTQYF,TGTGCCAGCTCACTCGGACTAGCGGGAGAGGCAGATACGCAGTATTTT,TRBD2,-,TRBJ2-3,TRBV18
CAISGGGSNQPQHF,TGTGCCATCAGTGGGGGGGGGTCCAATCAGCCCCAGCATTTT,-,-,TRBJ1-5,TRBV10-3
CASSPYGANVLTF,TGTGCCAGCTCACCCTATGGGGCCAACGTCCTGACTTTC,-,-,TRBJ2-6,TRBV18
CASRAFANTEAFF,TGTGCCAGCAGAGCTTTTGCGAACACTGAAGCTTTCTTT,-,-,TRBJ1-1,TRBV12-3/TRBV12-4
CAAQGFGRATEAFF,TGTGCCGCCCAGGGCTTCGGCAGGGCGACTGAAGCTTTCTTT,-,-,TRBJ1-1,TRBV19
CASSLDRGRDGYTF,TGTGCCAGCAGTTTGGACAGGGGGAGAGATGGCTACACCTTC,TRBD1,-,TRBJ1-2,TRBV7-9
CASARGGQTEAFF,TGTGCCTCTGCTCGGGGGGGGCAAACTGAAGCTTTCTTT,-,-,TRBJ1-1,TRBV30
CASSLQGGTEAFF,TGTGCCAGCAGTTTACAGGGTGGCACTGAAGCTTTCTTT,-,-,TRBJ1-1,TRBV12-3/TRBV12-4
CASSPASRTSGITDTQYF,TGCGCCAGCAGCCCGGCGAGTCGGACTAGCGGGATCACAGATACGCAGTATTTT,TRBD2,-,TRBJ2-3,TRBV5-1
CASRDREYSYQPQHF,TGTGCCAGCAGAGACAGGGAGTATTCTTATCAGCCCCAGCATTTT,TRBD1,-,TRBJ1-5,TRBV6-5
CASSETTGTGLSTQYF,TGTGCCAGCAGTGAAACGACCGGGACAGGGTTGAGTACGCAGTATTTT,TRBD1,once,TRBJ2-3,TRBV25-1
CASSLGAGGRDYEQYF,TGTGCCAGCAGCTTAGGTGCGGGGGGCAGGGACTACGAGCAGTACTTC,TRBD2,-,TRBJ2-7,TRBV7-6
CASRRSGSSYEQYF,TGTGCCAGCAGGAGAAGCGGGAGCTCCTACGAGCAGTACTTC,TRBD2,-,TRBJ2-7,TRBV28
CASSPGLADYEQYF,TGTGCCAGCTCACCAGGACTAGCGGACTACGAGCAGTACTTC,TRBD2,-,TRBJ2-7,TRBV18
CASSLEIGRSMNTEAFF,TGTGCCAGCAGCTTGGAAATCGGCAGGTCGATGAACACTGAAGCTTTCTTT,-,-,TRBJ1-1,TRBV5-4
CASTQLQGNYGYTF,TGTGCCAGTACCCAACTACAGGGTAACTATGGCTACACCTTC,-,-,TRBJ1-2,TRBV19
CASSLRQQKETQYF,TGTGCCAGCTCACTGCGACAACAAAAAGAGACCCAGTACTTC,-,few,TRBJ2-5,TRBV18
CASSLRGGRASGSYNEQFF,TGCGCCAGCAGCTTGCGGGGCGGGAGGGCCTCGGGCTCCTACAATGAGCAGTTCTTC,TRBD2,-,TRBJ2-1,TRBV5-1
CASSSQGKNQPQHF,TGTGCCAGCAGCTCACAGGGGAAGAATCAGCCCCAGCATTTT,TRBD1,-,TRBJ1-5,TRBV3-1/TRBV3-2
CASSLVRQPGANVLTF,TGTGCCAGCAGCTTAGTTCGACAGCCTGGGGCCAACGTCCTGACTTTC,-,-,TRBJ2-6,TRBV7-2
CASSPGSLWEFF,TGTGCCAGCAGCCCGGGGAGCCTCTGGGAGTTCTTC,-,-,TRBJ2-1,TRBV7-8
CASNHRASGSTYEQYF,TGTGCCAGCAATCACCGGGCTAGCGGGTCGACCTACGAGCAGTACTTC,TRBD2,few,TRBJ2-7,TRBV27
CASSTARQPQHF,TGTGCCAGTAGTACAGCGCGGCAGCCCCAGCATTTT,-,-,TRBJ1-5,TRBV19
CASSLGGGWETQYF,TGTGCCAGCAGCTTAGGGGGCGGCTGGGAGACCCAGTACTTC,TRBD1,-,TRBJ2-5,TRBV5-4
CASSLTPAGGPETGELFF,TGCGCCAGCAGCTTGACCCCAGCGGGAGGGCCGGAAACCGGGGAGCTGTTTTTT,TRBD2,-,TRBJ2-2,TRBV5-1
CASSPPAGGGTGELFF,TGTGCCAGCTCACCACCCGCAGGGGGCGGTACCGGGGAGCTGTTTTTT,TRBD1,-,TRBJ2-2,TRBV18
CASSLTGGGYNEQFF,TGTGCCAGCAGCCTCACTGGGGGGGGCTACAATGAGCAGTTCTTC,TRBD2,-,TRBJ2-1,TRBV11-2
CATSRGPLTGGYEQYF,TGTGCCACCAGCAGAGGGCCCCTGACGGGAGGGTACGAGCAGTACTTC,TRBD2,-,TRBJ2-7,TRBV15
CASSSQPRGEAFF,TGTGCCAGCAGTTCTCAACCCCGGGGTGAAGCTTTCTTT,-,-,TRBJ1-1,TRBV6-5
CASSQGQGRQPQHF,TGTGCCAGCAGCCAGGGTCAGGGAAGGCAGCCCCAGCATTTT,-,-,TRBJ1-5,TRBV3-1/TRBV3-2
CASSASSAANEKLFF,TGTGCCAGCAGCGCTAGTTCAGCCGCTAATGAAAAACTGTTTTTT,-,-,TRBJ1-4,TRBV11-3
CAWSVLGQGARYGYTF,TGTGCCTGGAGTGTCCTCGGACAGGGGGCGCGTTATGGCTACACCTTC,TRBD1,-,TRBJ1-2,TRBV30
CASSPQSRVGPYEQYF,TGTGCCAGCAGTCCCCAAAGCAGGGTTGGCCCCTACGAGCAGTACTTC,-,-,TRBJ2-7,TRBV7-3
CAWSTGSNQPQHF,TGTGCCTGGAGTACAGGGAGCAATCAGCCCCAGCATTTT,-,-,TRBJ1-5,TRBV30
CASRTEYYGYTF,TGTGCCAGCAGGACTGAGTACTATGGCTACACCTTC,-,-,TRBJ1-2,TRBV2
CASSARRAGGPYNEQFF,TGTGCCAGCAGCGCTCGGAGGGCGGGAGGGCCGTACAATGAGCAGTTCTTC,TRBD2,-,TRBJ2-1,TRBV11-2
CASSLPSRNTGELFF,TGTGCCAGCAGCTTGCCAAGCCGGAACACCGGGGAGCTGTTTTTT,-,-,TRBJ2-2,TRBV5-4
CASSKGLAGGKETQYF,TGTGCCAGTAGTAAAGGTCTAGCGGGAGGGAAGGAGACCCAGTACTTC,TRBD2,-,TRBJ2-5,TRBV19
CASSLASARPDTQYF,TGTGCCAGCAGCTTGGCTAGCGCCCGCCCAGATACGCAGTATTTT,-,-,TRBJ2-3,TRBV7-9
CASSLAGGAYEQYF,TGCGCCAGCAGCTTAGCGGGCGGAGCCTACGAGCAGTACTTC,-,-,TRBJ2-7,TRBV5-1